The 2 T cell receptor beta chains given below trace back to one sample, sequenced in a study of OX40 agonist ivuxolimab in advanced cancers. Receptors were amplified or captured by the immunoSEQ multiplex PCR assay. What TCRdb holds here is the immuneACCESS table cut down to in-frame rearrangements. Part of the clones is not present; checked against another copy, under half of the missing clones reflect an unresolved V gene, and the others are unexplained. The sample table holds about 66,000 clones, of which around 80% were seen once. The top ten hold 4.5% to 6% of the sample. This specimen was CD4+ or CD8+ T cells sorted from blood, taken in a trial of the OX40 agonist ivuxolimab. The receptor source for this set is an adult with an advanced solid tumor such as melanoma, head and neck, liver or kidney cancer.

V is TRBV7-3 and J is TRBJ2-3; D unresolved. V was cut by 3 bases and J by 6 bases, with 13 bases left in between. This CDR3 has 14 residues. Germline lookup yields CDR1 SGHTA and CDR2 FQGTGA. The DNA for the CDR3 is TGTGCCAGCAGCTTGGAGACTGCTGCCGATACGCAGTATTTT. Its translation: CASSLETAADTQYF. Using reference TRBV7-3 and TRBJ2-3 for the parts outside the CDR3, the full variable domain is GAGVSQTPSNKVTEKGKYVELRCDPISGHTALYWYRQSLGQGPEFLIYFQGTGAADDSGLPNDRFFAVRPEGSVSTLKIQRTERGDSAVYLCASSLETAADTQYFGPGTRLTVL.

The gene calls are TRBV5-1 and TRBJ2-5; D possibly uses TRBD1 or TRBD2 (6 bases each). This CDR3 is built from 12 residues. Germline V gene sequence: CDR1 SGHRS, CDR2 YFSETQ. V lost 5 bases and J lost 4, with 9 bases in between. The CDR3 nucleotides read TGCGCCAGCAGAGGGGGAGGAGAGACCCAGTACTTC. Protein sequence: CASRGGGETQYF.